A single sample is the source of the 13 T cell receptor beta chains below, sequenced in a study of T cell responses to AZD1222 COVID-19 vaccine. Profiling relied on immunoSEQ multiplex PCR, and the TCRdb table lists in-frame clones only, not all of them. The sample lists 110,000 or so clones, roughly 90% occurring once. Material: peripheral blood, obtained on day 0 of AZD1222 vaccination. The origin of the receptors is an adult in good health.

This clone was detected only once. The V and J genes are TRBV5-1 and TRBJ1-4; D perhaps matches TRBD1 (6 bases). Between the trimmed V and J ends, which lost 7 bases and 5 bases, there was a span of 12 bases. The germline V gene has CDR1 SGHRS and CDR2 YFSETQ. The CDR3 spans 13 residues. The CDR3 loop reads CASQRQVNEKLFF. The CDR3 DNA sequence: TGCGCCAGCCAGAGACAGGTCAATGAAAAACTGTTTTTT. Looking up the rest from reference TRBV5-1 and TRBJ1-4 gives the full variable domain: KAGVTQTPRYLIKTRGQQVTLSCSPISGHRSVSWYQQTPGQGLQFLFEYFSETQRNKGNFPGRFSGRQFSNSRSEMNVSTLELGDSALYLCASQRQVNEKLFFGSGTQLSVL.

V usage is TRBV7-3 and J usage is TRBJ2-1; 8 bases are a match to TRBD2. This CDR3 has 15 residues. Losses at the gene ends were 2 bases for V and 4 bases for J; bases not matched to a gene: 4. Germline-derived CDR1 and CDR2 are SGHTA and FQGTGA. CDR3 loop: CASSLLAGTYNEQFF. Here the CDR3 DNA reads TGTGCCAGCAGCTTACTAGCGGGTACATACAATGAGCAGTTCTTC. Drawing the rest from reference TRBV7-3 and TRBJ2-1, the complete variable domain is GAGVSQTPSNKVTEKGKYVELRCDPISGHTALYWYRQSLGQGPEFLIYFQGTGAADDSGLPNDRFFAVRPEGSVSTLKIQRTERGDSAVYLCASSLLAGTYNEQFFGPGTRLTVL.

The chain is built from TRBV28 and TRBJ1-2, with a tentative D call TRBD1 (5 bases). Germline CDR1 is MDHEN and CDR2 is SYDVKM. V gave up 8 bases and J gave up 4 bases, with 23 bases separating them. The length of the CDR3 is 16 residues. In DNA form, the CDR3 reads TGTGCCAGCCGGGGTAGGGACGGCCCGGAGCGCTATGGCTACACCTTC. This translates into CASRGRDGPERYGYTF.

V and J are TRBV6-4 and TRBJ1-6, with no clear D. Germline lookup yields CDR1 MRHNA and CDR2 SNTAGT. The CDR3 has 14 amino acids. The V and J ends lost 0 bases and 7 bases respectively, with 7 bases between them. The CDR3 region is CASSDSGGNSPLHF. Here the CDR3 DNA reads TGTGCCAGCAGTGACTCCGGCGGAAATTCACCCCTCCACTTT.

The rearrangement links TRBV12-3 or TRBV12-4 to TRBJ2-7, with D perhaps matching TRBD1 or TRBD2 (5 bases each). The CDR3 is 13 residues long. V was cut by 6 bases and J by 3 bases, with 12 bases left in between. The CDR3 spells CASSSSGHYEQYF. DNA of the CDR3: TGTGCCAGCAGCTCCTCGGGGCACTACGAGCAGTACTTC.

As DNA, the CDR3 is TGTGCCAGCTCACCACCGGGACTAGCGGGAGGGAGGGGCGAGCAGTACTTC. Amino acid sequence: CASSPPGLAGGRGEQYF. The gene calls are TRBV18 and TRBJ2-7, with TRBD2 identical over 16 bases. Germline V gives CDR1 KGHSH, CDR2 LQKENI. V lost 0 bases and J lost 6; bases outside the gene matches: 5. This CDR3 comprises 17 residues.

The chain couples TRBV7-8 to TRBJ2-7; D may be TRBD2 (6 bases). This CDR3 has 15 amino acids. Germline CDR1 is SGHVS and CDR2 is FQNEAQ. Between the trimmed V and J ends, which lost 8 bases and 5 bases, there was a span of 22 bases. CDR3 in amino acids: CASRRRTGGPHEQYF. CDR3 in DNA: TGTGCCAGCCGCCGACGTACCGGAGGGCCCCACGAGCAGTACTTC.

This chain uses TRBV19 with TRBJ2-1; 10 bases agree with TRBD1. The V gene's germline CDR1 is LNHDA and CDR2 SQIVND (reference sequence). The CDR3 consists of 13 residues. V lost 8 bases and J lost 7; bases outside the gene matches: 5. As DNA, the CDR3 is TGTGCCAGTTCGGGACAGGGGCGAAATGAGCAGTTCTTC. Translation gives CASSGQGRNEQFF.

The V call is TRBV13, the J call TRBJ2-7; D might be TRBD1 (6 bases). This CDR3 has 17 amino acids. Germline CDR1 PRHDT, CDR2 FYEKMQ (reference sequence). Trimming left V 0 bases short and J 6 bases short, with 21 bases between. The CDR3 DNA is TGTGCCAGCAGCTTAGGCGCTCCGGGACACATGGCCTCCGAGCAGTACTTC. This sequence encodes CASSLGAPGHMASEQYF.

The chain combines TRBV11-2 with TRBJ1-1; no reliable D call. Trimming took off 0 bases at V and 0 bases at J, with 8 bases between the two ends. The CDR3 consists of 15 residues. CDR1 is SGHAT and CDR2 is FQNNGV in the germline V gene. The CDR3 DNA reads as TGTGCCAGCAGCTTAGATCAGGTAGTGAACACTGAAGCTTTCTTT. Protein product: CASSLDQVVNTEAFF. The full variable domain, rest sourced from reference TRBV11-2 and TRBJ1-1, is EAGVAQSPRYKIIEKRQSVAFWCNPISGHATLYWYQQILGQGPKLLIQFQNNGVVDDSQLPKDRFSAERLKGVDSTLKIQPAKLEDSAVYLCASSLDQVVNTEAFFGQGTRLTVV.

J is TRBJ1-6 and V is TRBV14, with 8 positions matching TRBD1. Germline loops: CDR1 SGHDN, CDR2 FVKESK. This CDR3 is 13 amino acids long. V lost 5 bases and J lost 14; bases outside the gene matches: 8. For the CDR3, the DNA is TGTGCCAGCAGCACGGACAGGGAACGATCCCTCCACTTT. Its translation: CASSTDRERSLHF.

The V call is TRBV11-1, the J call TRBJ2-2, with D unresolved. The CDR3 runs 13 residues. Trimming removed 5 bases from V and 5 bases from J, with 9 bases in between. Germline V lookup: CDR1 SGHAT, CDR2 FQDESV (reference sequence). DNA of the CDR3: TGTGCCAGCAGCGCCGCGAGGACCGGGGAGCTGTTTTTT. Translation gives CASSAARTGELFF.

V usage is TRBV28 and J usage is TRBJ1-5; possible D gene TRBD1, 5 bases. CDR1 MDHEN and CDR2 SYDVKM come from the germline V gene. Trimming stripped 2 bases from V and 4 bases from J, with 21 bases between. The CDR3 contains 18 residues. CDR3 sequence reads: CASSLMAGAIAGNQPQHF. The CDR3 DNA is TGTGCCAGCAGTTTAATGGCAGGAGCTATAGCAGGGAATCAGCCCCAGCATTTT.